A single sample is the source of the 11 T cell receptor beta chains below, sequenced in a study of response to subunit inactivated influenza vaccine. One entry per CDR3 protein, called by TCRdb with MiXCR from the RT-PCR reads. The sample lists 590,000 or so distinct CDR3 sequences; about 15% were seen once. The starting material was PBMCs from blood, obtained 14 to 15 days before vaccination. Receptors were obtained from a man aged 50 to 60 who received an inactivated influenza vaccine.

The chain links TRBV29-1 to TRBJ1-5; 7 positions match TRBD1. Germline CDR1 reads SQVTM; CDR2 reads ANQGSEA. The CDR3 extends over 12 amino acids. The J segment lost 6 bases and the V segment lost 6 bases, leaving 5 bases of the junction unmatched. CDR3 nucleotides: TGCAGCGTCCAACAGGGGATTCAGCCCCAGCATTTT. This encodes CSVQQGIQPQHF.

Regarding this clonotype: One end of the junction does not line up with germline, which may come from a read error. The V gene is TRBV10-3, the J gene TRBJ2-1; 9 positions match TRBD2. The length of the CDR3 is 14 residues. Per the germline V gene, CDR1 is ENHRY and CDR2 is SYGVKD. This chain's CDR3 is CTISEPSGTNEQFF. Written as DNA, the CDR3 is TGTACCATCAGTGAGCCTAGCGGGACCAATGAGCAGTTCTTC.

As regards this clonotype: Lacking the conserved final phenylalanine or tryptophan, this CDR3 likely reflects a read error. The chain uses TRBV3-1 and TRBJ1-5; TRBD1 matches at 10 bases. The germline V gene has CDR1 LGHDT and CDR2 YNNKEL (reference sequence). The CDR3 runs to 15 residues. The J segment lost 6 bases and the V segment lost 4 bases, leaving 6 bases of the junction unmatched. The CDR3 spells CASSPGTGERQPQHV. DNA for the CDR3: TGTGCCAGCAGCCCCGGGACAGGGGAGCGTCAGCCCCAGCATGTT.

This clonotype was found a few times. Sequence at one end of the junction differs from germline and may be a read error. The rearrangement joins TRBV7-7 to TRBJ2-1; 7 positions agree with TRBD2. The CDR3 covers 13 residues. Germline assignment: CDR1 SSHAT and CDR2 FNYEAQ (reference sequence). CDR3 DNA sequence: TGTGCTAGCAGCGCGGGGGTTTACAATGAGCAGTTCTTC. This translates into CASSAGVYNEQFF.

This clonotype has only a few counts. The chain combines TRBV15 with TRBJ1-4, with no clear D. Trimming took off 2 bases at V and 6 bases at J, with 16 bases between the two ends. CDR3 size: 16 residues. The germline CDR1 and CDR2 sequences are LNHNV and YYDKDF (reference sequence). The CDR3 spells CATSRTAGVRYEKLFF. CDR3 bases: TGTGCCACCAGCAGAACAGCGGGAGTACGTTATGAAAAACTGTTTTTT.

Here the CDR3 DNA reads TGCGCCAGCAGCCAAGTTCGGGGGGGCCCCGATACGCAGTATTTT. It codes for CASSQVRGGPDTQYF. The chain joins TRBV4-1 to TRBJ2-3; the match to TRBD2 covers 8 bases. The CDR3 loop spans 15 amino acids. Per germline, CDR1 MGHRA and CDR2 YSYEKL. J gave up 6 bases and V 1 base, and 6 bases lay outside the gene matches.

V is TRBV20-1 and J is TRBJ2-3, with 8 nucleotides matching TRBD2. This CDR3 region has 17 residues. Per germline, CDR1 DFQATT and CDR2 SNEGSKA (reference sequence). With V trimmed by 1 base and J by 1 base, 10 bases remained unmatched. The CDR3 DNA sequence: TGCAGTGCTAGAGTGGTATTCGGAGCGGGGGGCACAGATACGCAGTATTTT. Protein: CSARVVFGAGGTDTQYF.

For the CDR3, the DNA is TGCAGCCCGGGACAGGGTTCCTACGAGCAGTACTTC. Encoded protein: CSPGQGSYEQYF. The chain recombines TRBV20-1 with TRBJ2-7; 9 bases are shared with TRBD1. This CDR3 comprises 12 residues. CDR1 is DFQATT and CDR2 is SNEGSKA in the germline V gene (reference sequence).

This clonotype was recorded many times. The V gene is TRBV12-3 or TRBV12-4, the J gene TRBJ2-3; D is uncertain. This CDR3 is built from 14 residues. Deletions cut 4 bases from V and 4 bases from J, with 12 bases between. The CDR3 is CASSSKVVPDTQYF. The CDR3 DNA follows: TGTGCCAGCAGTTCAAAGGTGGTGCCAGATACGCAGTATTTT.

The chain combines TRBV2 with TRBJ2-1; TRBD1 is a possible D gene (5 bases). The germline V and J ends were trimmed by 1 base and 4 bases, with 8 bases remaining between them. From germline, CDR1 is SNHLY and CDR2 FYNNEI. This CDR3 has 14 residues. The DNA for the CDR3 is TGTGCCAGCAGTGAAGAACAGGCGTACAATGAGCAGTTCTTC. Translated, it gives CASSEEQAYNEQFF.

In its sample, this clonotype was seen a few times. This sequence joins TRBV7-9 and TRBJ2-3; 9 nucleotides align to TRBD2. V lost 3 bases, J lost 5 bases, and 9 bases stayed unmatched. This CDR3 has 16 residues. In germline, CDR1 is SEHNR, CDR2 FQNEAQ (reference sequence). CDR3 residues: CASSFSGGTGGDTQYF. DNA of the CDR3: TGTGCCAGCAGCTTTAGCGGGGGAACCGGGGGAGATACGCAGTATTTT.